The 30 T cell receptor beta chains reported below all come from one sample, sequenced in a study of T-cell reconstitution after alpha-beta-depleted transplantation in children (dated by TCRdb to the mid-2010s). Library prep was done by PCR. The run used an Illumina HiSeq 2500. TCR libraries were prepared with molecular barcoding, using unique molecular identifiers to normalize TCRbeta repertoire quantification. The public reads were reanalyzed by TCRdb: fastp trimming at Q25, MiXCR alignment, in-frame beta chains only. Rows are combined by CDR3 protein, so each entry shows the most common genes and DNA. Present in this sample are about 400,000 distinct CDR3 sequences, 10% to 15% of which were seen just once. Roughly 4.5% of the sample belongs to the ten largest clones. The sequencing here drew on PBMCs, taken from the stem cell graft. The receptors were gathered from a human donor who donated a stem cell graft to a child with Fanconi anemia.

This clonotype has ten or more counts. CDR3 nucleotides: TGCGCCAGCAGCACGACAGGTCTAGAAGCTTTCTTT. Its protein product is CASSTTGLEAFF. The rearrangement joins TRBV5-1 to TRBJ1-1, with D perhaps TRBD1 (6 bases). Trimming left V 4 bases short and J 8 bases short, with 12 bases between. The CDR3 is 12 amino acids. Germline lookup yields CDR1 SGHRS and CDR2 YFSETQ. Full variable domain (missing parts from reference TRBV5-1 and TRBJ1-1): KAGVTQTPRYLIKTRGQQVTLSCSPISGHRSVSWYQQTPGQGLQFLFEYFSETQRNKGNFPGRFSGRQFSNSRSEMNVSTLELGDSALYLCASSTTGLEAFFGQGTRLTVV.

This chain joins TRBV5-1 and TRBJ2-2; D gene uncertain. This CDR3 is 15 amino acids long. Trimming stripped 0 bases from V and 1 base from J, with 7 bases between. Germline V lookup: CDR1 SGHRS, CDR2 YFSETQ. CDR3 residues: CASSLVVQNTGELFF. The CDR3 DNA sequence: TGCGCCAGCAGCTTGGTTGTACAGAACACCGGGGAGCTGTTTTTT.

This clonotype was observed many times. This rearrangement joins TRBV12-3 or TRBV12-4 to TRBJ2-1; D remains unclear. The ends were cut back, 6 bases at V and 6 bases at J, with 9 bases in the middle. The CDR3 runs to 12 residues. Here the CDR3 reads CASRRISNEQFF. In DNA form, the CDR3 reads TGTGCCAGCAGAAGGATAAGCAATGAGCAGTTCTTC.

Comment on this clonotype: At one end, the junction sequence differs from germline, possibly due to a read error. The rearrangement links TRBV5-1 to TRBJ2-1; tentative D call: TRBD2 (6 bases). Germline loops: CDR1 SGHRS, CDR2 YFSETQ. The CDR3 covers 21 residues. The CDR3 region has the DNA TGCGCCAGCAGCATTGGGGCCCCGGGACTGACGTCCCCAAGCTCCTACAGTGAGCAGTTCTTC. Protein sequence: CASSIGAPGLTSPSSYSEQFF.

The chain links TRBV6-1 to TRBJ1-1, with 9 positions matching TRBD1. Per the germline V gene, CDR1 is MNHNS and CDR2 is SASEGT. The V segment lost 7 bases and the J segment 5 bases; nucleotides outside the gene matches: 8. The CDR3 is made up of 14 amino acids. CDR3 amino acids: CASILQGARTEAFF. DNA for the CDR3: TGTGCCAGCATCCTACAGGGGGCGAGGACTGAAGCTTTCTTT.

The chain couples TRBV4-3 to TRBJ1-4, with 10 bases fitting TRBD1. The J segment lost 1 base and the V segment lost 0 bases, leaving 5 bases of the junction unmatched. Germline CDR1 is LGHNA and CDR2 is YSLEER. The CDR3 totals 18 residues. The CDR3 sequence is CASSQDRTGGLTNEKLFF. In DNA, the CDR3 is TGCGCCAGCAGCCAAGATAGGACAGGGGGTCTAACTAATGAAAAACTGTTTTTT.

This clonotype was counted at least ten times. J is TRBJ2-7 and V is TRBV4-2; D gene unclear. CDR3 length: 15 residues. V dropped 5 bases and J dropped 2 bases, with 16 bases sitting between them. CDR1 LGHNA and CDR2 YNFKEQ come from the germline V gene. CDR3 bases: TGTGCCAGCAGCTCAGGCCCGGGCAGCACCTACGAGCAGTACTTC. It yields the protein CASSSGPGSTYEQYF.

The V and J genes are TRBV5-1 and TRBJ2-3; D possibly uses TRBD1 or TRBD2 (5 bases each). The CDR3 is 14 residues long. V was cut by 2 bases and J by 4 bases, with 11 bases left in between. Per the germline V gene, CDR1 is SGHRS and CDR2 is YFSETQ. The CDR3 protein is CASSLPGQADTQYF. For the CDR3, the DNA is TGCGCCAGCAGCTTACCGGGGCAAGCAGATACGCAGTATTTT.

This clonotype showed up many times. The genes are TRBV12-3 or TRBV12-4 and TRBJ1-5; D gene ambiguous. Between the trimmed V and J ends, which lost 7 bases and 0 bases, there was a span of 10 bases. CDR3 length: 14 residues. In nucleotides, the CDR3 is TGTGCCAGCACTCCAGTCTATAGCAATCAGCCCCAGCATTTT. Amino acid sequence: CASTPVYSNQPQHF.

This clonotype has just a few counts. The chain couples TRBV5-1 to TRBJ1-6; TRBD1 matches 10 bases. This CDR3 is 15 amino acids long. Germline V gene lookup returns CDR1 SGHRS and CDR2 YFSETQ. The J segment lost 7 bases and the V segment lost 4 bases, leaving 5 bases of the junction unmatched. The CDR3, as DNA: TGCGCCAGCAGCATAGGGACAGGGGTCAATTCACCCCTCCACTTT. Translation: CASSIGTGVNSPLHF.

This clonotype has ten or more counts. The chain employs TRBV12-3 or TRBV12-4 and TRBJ2-1; maybe TRBD2 (6 bases). The ends were cut back, 3 bases at V and 9 bases at J, with 9 bases in the middle. This CDR3 has 12 amino acids. CDR3: CASSLYGGEQFF. DNA of the CDR3: TGTGCCAGCAGTTTGTACGGGGGTGAGCAGTTCTTC.

The J gene is TRBJ1-1, the V gene TRBV4-3; D gene unclear. Between the trimmed V and J ends, which lost 4 bases and 3 bases, there was a span of 9 bases. The CDR3 has 13 amino acids. The germline gives CDR1 LGHNA, CDR2 YSLEER. CDR3 protein: CASSLKADTEAFF. CDR3 sequence (DNA): TGCGCCAGCAGCCTAAAGGCCGACACTGAAGCTTTCTTT.

The chain couples TRBV10-3 to TRBJ1-2, with D maybe TRBD1 (5 bases). Germline V gene sequence: CDR1 ENHRY, CDR2 SYGVKD. V was clipped by 4 bases and J by 4 bases, with 16 bases between them. The CDR3 loop spans 15 amino acids. CDR3 region: CAISGWGSSRYGYTF. CDR3 nucleotides: TGTGCCATCAGTGGTTGGGGGTCCTCTCGCTATGGCTACACCTTC.

In its sample, this clonotype was seen a few times. The chain has TRBV5-1 and TRBJ1-3; D is undetermined. V was trimmed by 0 bases and J by 4 bases, leaving 11 bases between them. This CDR3 has 15 amino acids. Germline lookup yields CDR1 SGHRS and CDR2 YFSETQ. DNA of the CDR3: TGCGCCAGCAGCTTGGGGACTTCCGAAGGAAACACCATATATTTT. Protein product: CASSLGTSEGNTIYF.

This clonotype has a count of ten or more. This rearrangement joins TRBV29-1 to TRBJ2-1; D possibly corresponds to TRBD2 (5 bases). CDR3 size: 13 residues. V was pared by 4 bases and J by 5 bases, with 12 bases between. Per germline, CDR1 SQVTM and CDR2 ANQGSEA. CDR3 loop: CSVGRSINNEQFF. The DNA for the CDR3 is TGCAGCGTTGGGAGGAGTATCAACAATGAGCAGTTCTTC.

This chain connects TRBV12-3 or TRBV12-4 to TRBJ1-1; TRBD1 matches 9 bases. The ends lost 5 bases at V and 2 bases at J; junction bases unmatched: 3. This CDR3 has 14 amino acids. The CDR3: CASSGQGYNTEAFF. Written as DNA, the CDR3 is TGTGCCAGCAGTGGACAGGGGTACAACACTGAAGCTTTCTTT.

This sequence joins TRBV18 and TRBJ1-2; maybe TRBD1 (6 bases). The germline V gene encodes CDR1 KGHSH and CDR2 LQKENI. Trimming removed 0 bases from V and 8 bases from J, with 13 bases in between. The CDR3 is 14 residues long. The CDR3 sequence is CASSPPNRAGGYTF. CDR3 nucleotide sequence: TGTGCCAGCTCACCACCGAACAGGGCGGGAGGCTACACCTTC.

This clonotype was seen repeatedly, ten times or more. The chain combines TRBV29-1 with TRBJ2-1; 12 nucleotides align to TRBD2. Germline V gene sequence: CDR1 SQVTM, CDR2 ANQGSEA. After removal of 7 bases from V and 8 bases from J, the junction contained 6 bases not matched to a gene. The CDR3 extends over 13 amino acids. CDR3 protein: CSAVLAGGYEQFF. The CDR3 DNA sequence: TGCAGCGCCGTACTAGCGGGGGGTTATGAGCAGTTCTTC.

V is TRBV4-3 and J is TRBJ1-3; D not resolved. The length of the CDR3 is 16 residues. Germline V CDR1 and CDR2: LGHNA, YSLEER. V was cut by 1 base and J by 0 bases, with 10 bases left in between. CDR3 in amino acids: CASSQALGISGNTIYF. CDR3 coding DNA: TGCGCCAGCAGCCAAGCCCTGGGGATCTCTGGAAACACCATATATTTT.

This clonotype was counted many times. The genes are TRBV6-2 or TRBV6-3 and TRBJ2-2, with 9 bases fitting TRBD2. The J segment lost 1 base and the V segment lost 6 bases, leaving 12 bases of the junction unmatched. This CDR3 has 18 amino acids. The germline V gene encodes CDR1 MNHEY and CDR2 SVGEGT. CDR3 bases: TGTGCCAGCAGACCCGGGGGGTCTAGCGGGAAGAACACCGGGGAGCTGTTTTTT. This codes for CASRPGGSSGKNTGELFF.

This clonotype was picked up many times. V is TRBV5-1 and J is TRBJ2-1, with 7 bases aligning to TRBD1. Germline V gives CDR1 SGHRS, CDR2 YFSETQ. The V and J ends lost 2 bases and 9 bases, in that order; junction bases with no gene match: 8. The CDR3 consists of 14 residues. CDR3 residues: CASSLQGTTSEQFF. The CDR3 coding sequence is TGCGCCAGCAGCTTACAGGGGACGACAAGTGAGCAGTTCTTC.

This clonotype was counted between two and nine times. The chain carries TRBV7-3 and TRBJ1-1; D perhaps matches TRBD1 (5 bases). Germline CDR1 reads SGHTA; CDR2 reads FQGTGA. V lost 5 bases to trimming and J lost 11 bases, with 21 bases between them. CDR3 size: 14 residues. CDR3 sequence reads: CASSPEGRGDVAFF. In DNA form, the CDR3 reads TGTGCCAGCAGCCCCGAGGGACGGGGGGATGTCGCTTTCTTT.

This clonotype was detected ten times or more. The chain links TRBV11-2 to TRBJ2-3, with 9 bases that match TRBD2. J was trimmed by 6 bases and V by 0 bases; bases with no gene match: 16. Germline loops: CDR1 SGHAT, CDR2 FQNNGV. The CDR3 consists of 19 residues. The chain's CDR3 is CASSLDLRLAASLTDTQYF. CDR3 nucleotides: TGTGCCAGCAGCTTAGATTTGCGACTAGCGGCATCCCTCACGGATACGCAGTATTTT.

The chain links TRBV5-1 to TRBJ2-3; 9 nucleotides line up with TRBD1. Germline CDR1 reads SGHRS; CDR2 reads YFSETQ. The CDR3 has 16 residues. V lost 2 bases and J lost 4; bases outside the gene matches: 8. DNA for the CDR3: TGCGCCAGCAGCTTTACAGGGGGCGCTTCCCCAGATACGCAGTATTTT. Amino acid sequence: CASSFTGGASPDTQYF.

This clonotype was picked up a small number of times. V and J are TRBV7-8 and TRBJ2-2; 8 bases align to TRBD1. The CDR3 extends over 18 amino acids. Unmatched junction bases numbered 13, after V lost 1 base and J lost 6 bases. Germline V lookup: CDR1 SGHVS, CDR2 FQNEAQ. Here the CDR3 reads CASSLVGLGTGLAGELFF. The CDR3 bases are TGTGCCAGCAGCTTAGTAGGTCTCGGGACAGGTCTCGCCGGGGAGCTGTTTTTT.

This clonotype has at least ten counts. The V and J genes are TRBV11-1 and TRBJ2-1; D might be TRBD2 (6 bases). V was shortened by 3 bases and J by 7 bases, with 16 bases between the two germline ends. This CDR3 contains 15 residues. Per germline, CDR1 SGHAT and CDR2 FQDESV (reference sequence). Here the CDR3 DNA reads TGTGCCAGCAGCTTGGCGGGACTGACCCTAAATGAGCAGTTCTTC. Its translation: CASSLAGLTLNEQFF.

This clonotype was counted a few times. V and J are TRBV5-5 and TRBJ2-1, with TRBD2 matching over 11 bases. J gave up 10 bases and V 4 bases, and 10 bases lay outside the gene matches. The germline V gene encodes CDR1 SGHKS and CDR2 YYEKEE (reference sequence). This CDR3 comprises 15 residues. The CDR3 reads CASSQYSGGAKEQFF. For the CDR3, the DNA is TGTGCCAGCAGCCAATATAGCGGGGGGGCAAAGGAGCAGTTCTTC. The entire variable domain, with the rest obtained from reference TRBV5-5 and TRBJ2-1, is as follows: DAGVTQSPTHLIKTRGQQVTLRCSPISGHKSVSWYQQVLGQGPQFIFQYYEKEERGRGNFPDRFSARQFPNYSSELNVNALLLGDSALYLCASSQYSGGAKEQFFGPGTRLTVL.

This clonotype was seen repeatedly, ten times or more. V usage is TRBV11-2 and J usage is TRBJ2-1; D gene unclear. CDR1 and CDR2 (germline): SGHAT, FQNNGV. CDR3 length equals 14 residues. The V gene lost 4 bases and the J gene lost 2 bases, with 9 bases spanning the gap. In nucleotides, the CDR3 is TGTGCCAGCAGCTCCTCTGGTGCCTACAATGAGCAGTTCTTC. It codes for CASSSSGAYNEQFF.

The table lists this clonotype with many counts. The chain recombines TRBV2 with TRBJ2-5; 10 nucleotides line up with TRBD1. V lost 8 bases to trimming and J lost 4 bases; unmatched junction nucleotides: 4. CDR1 and CDR2 (germline): SNHLY, FYNNEI. The CDR3 extends over 13 amino acids. The CDR3 reads CASRDRGRETQYF. The CDR3 DNA reads as TGTGCCAGCCGGGACAGGGGCCGAGAGACCCAGTACTTC. The entire variable domain, with the rest obtained from reference TRBV2 and TRBJ2-5, is as follows: EPEVTQTPSHQVTQMGQEVILRCVPISNHLYFYWYRQILGQKVEFLVSFYNNEISEKSEIFDDQFSVERPDGSNFTLKIRSTKLEDSAMYFCASRDRGRETQYFGPGTRLLVL.

The table lists this clonotype with a few counts. The chain is built from TRBV5-1 and TRBJ2-3; 9 bases match TRBD2. V was clipped by 0 bases and J by 4 bases; unmatched bases: 9. Germline V gene data show CDR1 as SGHRS and CDR2 as YFSETQ. The CDR3 sequence is 17 residues long. The CDR3: CASSLDSQRGAPDTQYF. The CDR3 DNA follows: TGCGCCAGCAGCTTGGATTCCCAGCGGGGGGCCCCAGATACGCAGTATTTT.